This passage covers 13 T cell receptor beta chains from one sample sequenced in a study of blood T cell repertoires in COVID-19. Clones were read by immunoSEQ multiplex PCR, and TCRdb kept only the in-frame ones, dropping some. Of hundreds of thousands of clones listed, about 80% were seen once; the top ten hold around 9.1%. Sequenced sample: peripheral blood. These TCRs come from a human donor in a cohort sampled during active COVID-19.

V is TRBV19 and J is TRBJ2-6; TRBD1 matches at 7 bases. Germline V lookup: CDR1 LNHDA, CDR2 SQIVND (reference sequence). V was pared by 6 bases and J by 0 bases, with 8 bases of the junction left unmatched. CDR3 length equals 17 residues. The chain's CDR3 is CASREQGTYSGANVLTF. Written as DNA, the CDR3 is TGTGCCAGTAGGGAACAGGGGACGTACTCTGGGGCCAACGTCCTGACTTTC.

V gene TRBV2 combines with J gene TRBJ1-5, with D hard to call. Trimming left V 6 bases short and J 5 bases short, with 11 bases between. Germline V gene data show CDR1 as SNHLY and CDR2 as FYNNEI. The CDR3 runs to 13 residues. The CDR3 nucleotides read TGTGCCAGCAGCGCGGATCAACATCAGCCCCAGCATTTT. It yields the protein CASSADQHQPQHF.

There are a few counts of this clone. The chain carries TRBV5-1 and TRBJ1-2; a weak D match, TRBD1 (6 bases). V lost 2 bases to trimming and J lost 6 bases, with 11 bases between them. Germline loops: CDR1 SGHRS, CDR2 YFSETQ. The CDR3 consists of 13 residues. The CDR3 nucleotides read TGCGCCAGCAGCTTAAAGGACAGTCATGGCTACACCTTC. This translates into CASSLKDSHGYTF.

The rearrangement joins TRBV6-5 to TRBJ2-1; D is perhaps TRBD1 (5 bases). The CDR3 is 15 amino acids. V was cut by 0 bases and J by 7 bases, with 13 bases left in between. Germline values: CDR1 MNHEY, CDR2 SVGAGI. The CDR3 loop reads CASSYSAGMGNEQFF. The CDR3 DNA follows: TGTGCCAGCAGTTACTCGGCAGGGATGGGTAATGAGCAGTTCTTC.

This clone was counted once. The chain has TRBV3-1 (or the pseudogene TRBV3-2) and TRBJ2-3; perhaps TRBD2 as D (6 bases). Trimming stripped 4 bases from V and 2 bases from J, with 22 bases between. CDR1 is LGHDT and CDR2 is YNNKEL in the germline V gene (reference sequence). The CDR3 is 18 amino acids. CDR3 residues: CASSRTPGLRRVTDTQYF. The CDR3 coding sequence is TGTGCCAGCAGCCGGACCCCTGGACTACGAAGGGTCACAGATACGCAGTATTTT.

The V gene is TRBV19, the J gene TRBJ1-5; 10 bases line up with TRBD1. Germline CDR1 is LNHDA and CDR2 is SQIVND (reference sequence). The CDR3 length is 17 residues. The V and J ends lost 5 bases and 1 base, in that order; junction bases with no gene match: 8. The CDR3 region has the DNA TGTGCCAGTAGTTATCGATTGGGACAGGGGAGCAATCAGCCCCAGCATTTT. Translating gives CASSYRLGQGSNQPQHF.

This sequence joins TRBV19 and TRBJ2-1, with 8 positions matching TRBD1. Trimming cost V 1 base and J 7 bases; bases outside gene matches: 12. This CDR3 is 17 amino acids long. Germline lookup yields CDR1 LNHDA and CDR2 SQIVND (reference sequence). CDR3 in DNA: TGTGCCAGTAGTATAGGGGTGCGGCAGGGGGCGCGAAATGAGCAGTTCTTC. Its translation: CASSIGVRQGARNEQFF.

This clone has only one observation. The chain has TRBV9 and TRBJ2-1, with 14 bases matching TRBD2. This CDR3 contains 16 residues. Losses at the gene ends were 5 bases for V and 6 bases for J; bases not matched to a gene: 7. From germline, CDR1 is SGDLS and CDR2 YYNGEE. CDR3 sequence: CASRGPGTSGSNEQFF. The CDR3 DNA is TGTGCCAGCAGAGGTCCCGGGACTAGCGGGAGCAATGAGCAGTTCTTC.

The V and J genes are TRBV4-3 and TRBJ2-2, with a weak D call TRBD1 (6 bases). This CDR3 is built from 15 residues. The V gene lost 4 bases and the J gene lost 6 bases, with 15 bases spanning the gap. The germline V gene has CDR1 LGHNA and CDR2 YSLEER. In nucleotides, the CDR3 is TGCGCCAGCAGCCCCACCCCGACAGGTCCCGGGGAGCTGTTTTTT. Translated: CASSPTPTGPGELFF.

This clone occurred a few times. J is TRBJ2-1 and V is TRBV2; the D gene is possibly TRBD2 (7 bases). Per the germline V gene, CDR1 is SNHLY and CDR2 is FYNNEI. This CDR3 is built from 16 residues. Trimming left V 4 bases short and J 7 bases short, with 20 bases between. DNA of the CDR3: TGTGCCAGCAGTGCCGGGGGGCATCTCCTATCTAATGAGCAGTTCTTC. This codes for CASSAGGHLLSNEQFF.

The rearrangement uses TRBV11-2 and TRBJ1-4; no clear D. Trimming shortened V by 5 bases and J by 4 bases, and 5 bases separated the two germline ends. The CDR3 sequence is 12 residues long. Germline V lookup: CDR1 SGHAT, CDR2 FQNNGV. As DNA, the CDR3 is TGTGCCAGCAGCGCGGGTAATGAAAAACTGTTTTTT. It is translated as CASSAGNEKLFF.

The V and J genes are TRBV5-6 and TRBJ2-4; a possible D gene is TRBD2 (6 bases). The CDR3 has 17 residues. The germline CDR1 and CDR2 sequences are SGHDT and YYEEEE. V shed 1 base and J shed 0 bases, with 14 bases lying between them. The CDR3 is CASSLRLAPRAKNIQYF. The DNA for the CDR3 is TGTGCCAGCAGCTTGCGGCTAGCGCCCAGAGCCAAAAACATTCAGTACTTC.

In this sample, this clone turned up once. This sample includes further DNA sequences coding for the same CDR3. The CDR3 bases are TGCGCCAGCAGCTTGGGGACAGCTGCGAACACCGGGGAGCTGTTTTTT. This encodes CASSLGTAANTGELFF. The chain couples TRBV5-1 to TRBJ2-2, with D possibly TRBD1 on 6 matching bases. Trimming shortened V by 0 bases and J by 0 bases, and 9 bases separated the two germline ends. The CDR3 is 16 amino acids. From germline, CDR1 is SGHRS and CDR2 YFSETQ. The complete variable domain, with remaining parts taken from reference TRBV5-1 and TRBJ2-2, reads KAGVTQTPRYLIKTRGQQVTLSCSPISGHRSVSWYQQTPGQGLQFLFEYFSETQRNKGNFPGRFSGRQFSNSRSEMNVSTLELGDSALYLCASSLGTAANTGELFFGEGSRLTVL.